This T cell receptor (beta chain) is from a study of blood T cell repertoires in COVID-19. About the study: COVID-19 samples, acute and convalescent, were from the United States, Italy and Spain.

Original methodology: The assay estimated nucleated cells by amplifying reference gene primers. Sequenced by immunoSEQ multiplex PCR; TCRdb stores in-frame clones only, minus some. Clonal size and the V and J genes are those of that table, whereas D and trimming came from the DNA. Here the sample spans roughly 200,000 clones, around 78% being singletons. Germline lookup yields CDR1 MNHNY and CDR2 SVGAGI (reference sequence). The CDR3 is 11 residues long. The V end lost 8 bases, the J end lost 7 bases, and 11 bases lay between the germline ends. The source material was peripheral blood. The chain links TRBV6-6 to TRBJ1-2; unclear D gene. The clonotype comes from a woman at least 80 years old with active or convalescent COVID-19. CDR3 in amino acids: CASSPTAGYTF. CDR3 in DNA: TGTGCCAGCTCTCCCACAGCTGGCTACACCTTC.